The 32 T cell receptor beta chains presented below share a single source sample, sequenced in a study of molecular identifiers for immune sequencing clone quantification. Using its own MiXCR run on the PCR reads, TCRdb lists one record per CDR3 protein. The repertoire holds about 510,000 distinct CDR3 sequences, with roughly 25% as singletons. Sequenced sample: naive CD8+ T cells from blood, with Jurkat cell RNA spiked in. Sample subset: FACS-sorted CD8+CD4-CCR7+CD45RA+ naive T cells. All receptors come from a human donor in good health. Some libraries in this study had Jurkat cell RNA spiked in.

This clonotype appeared many times. The chain combines TRBV4-1 with TRBJ2-1; 10 positions match TRBD2. CDR1 and CDR2 from the germline V gene are MGHRA and YSYEKL. The CDR3 length is 17 residues. J lost 2 bases, V lost 4 bases, and 8 bases had no gene match. The CDR3 DNA is TGCGCCAGCAGCCTAAGGACTAGCGGAGCCACCTACAATGAGCAGTTCTTC. Protein: CASSLRTSGATYNEQFF.

This CDR3 reads CSASIGTGISNQPQHF. The DNA of the CDR3 is TGCAGTGCTAGTATCGGGACAGGGATTAGCAATCAGCCCCAGCATTTT. This rearrangement joins TRBV20-1 to TRBJ1-5, with 9 bases lining up with TRBD1. The V gene end was trimmed by 3 bases and the J gene end by 0 bases; junction bases not matched to a gene: 6. This CDR3 comprises 16 residues. CDR1 DFQATT and CDR2 SNEGSKA come from the germline V gene (reference sequence).

The rearrangement joins TRBV4-1 to TRBJ2-7; a possible D gene is TRBD1 (5 bases). The germline gives CDR1 MGHRA, CDR2 YSYEKL. V lost 0 bases and J 5 bases, leaving 17 bases between the germline ends. The CDR3 covers 16 residues. CDR3 nucleotide sequence: TGCGCCAGCAGCCAAGAAGCCAGGGCAATCTTGGACGAGCAGTACTTC. This gives the protein CASSQEARAILDEQYF.

The chain recombines TRBV19 with TRBJ1-1; D perhaps matches TRBD1 (5 bases). V was shortened by 7 bases and J by 4 bases, with 16 bases between the two germline ends. This CDR3 region has 14 residues. Per the germline V gene, CDR1 is LNHDA and CDR2 is SQIVND (reference sequence). The CDR3 sequence: CASISGGTFTEAFF. The CDR3 coding sequence is TGTGCCAGTATATCGGGAGGGACCTTCACTGAAGCTTTCTTT.

The chain carries TRBV27 and TRBJ2-3, with D perhaps TRBD2 (5 bases). V was pared by 5 bases and J by 2 bases, with 20 bases between. Germline V CDR1 and CDR2: MNHEY, SMNVEV (reference sequence). The CDR3 length is 17 residues. The DNA of the CDR3 is TGTGCCAGCAGTACTCTCTTGGGCAGCGGACTCACAGATACGCAGTATTTT. It codes for CASSTLLGSGLTDTQYF.

This clonotype was observed a handful of times. The chain couples TRBV5-5 to TRBJ2-1; 10 bases map to TRBD1. Unmatched junction bases numbered 2, after V lost 4 bases and J lost 4 bases. CDR1 SGHKS and CDR2 YYEKEE come from the germline V gene (reference sequence). CDR3 length: 14 residues. CDR3 nucleotides: TGTGCCAGCAGCCGGGACAGGGGTTACAATGAGCAGTTCTTC. Protein: CASSRDRGYNEQFF.

Ten or more counts support this clonotype. The chain combines TRBV6-5 with TRBJ2-7; 7 positions match TRBD1. After removal of 6 bases from V and 12 bases from J, the junction contained 14 bases not matched to a gene. CDR1 MNHEY and CDR2 SVGAGI come from the germline V gene. CDR3 length equals 13 residues. CDR3 residues: CASSSSDTQGMYF. DNA for the CDR3: TGTGCCAGCAGCTCCTCCGACACACAGGGGATGTACTTC.

This clonotype has ten or more counts. The rearrangement links TRBV5-6 to TRBJ2-7, with unresolved D. This CDR3 contains 14 residues. CDR1 SGHDT and CDR2 YYEEEE come from the germline V gene. Trimming pared 2 bases from V and 0 bases from J, leaving 9 bases between. In DNA form, the CDR3 reads TGTGCCAGCAGCTTCGGCCAGGCCTCCTACGAGCAGTACTTC. Translated, it gives CASSFGQASYEQYF.

This clonotype showed up many times. The chain links TRBV19 to TRBJ2-7; D is possibly TRBD1 (5 bases). The CDR3 length is 13 residues. With 10 bases removed from V and 2 bases from J, the gap between germline ends came to 15 bases. The germline CDR1 and CDR2 sequences are LNHDA and SQIVND (reference sequence). CDR3 protein: CATSAQGTYEQYF. In DNA form, the CDR3 reads TGTGCCACCTCGGCCCAGGGCACCTACGAGCAGTACTTC.

This clonotype was seen many times. The CDR3 is CASRAEDRGGETQYF. The CDR3 coding sequence is TGCGCCAGCAGGGCCGAGGACAGGGGAGGAGAGACCCAGTACTTC. V and J are TRBV4-1 and TRBJ2-5, with 9 nucleotides matching TRBD1. The V gene's germline CDR1 is MGHRA and CDR2 YSYEKL. This CDR3 region has 15 residues. V shed 6 bases and J 4 bases; nucleotides not matched to a gene: 9.

This clonotype appeared many times. The genes are TRBV7-6 and TRBJ1-1; no clear D. This CDR3 region has 14 residues. Germline CDR1 and CDR2: SGHVS and FNYEAQ. Trimming took off 4 bases at V and 0 bases at J, with 9 bases between the two ends. CDR3: CASSSIQMNTEAFF. The CDR3 DNA reads as TGTGCCAGCAGCTCGATCCAAATGAACACTGAAGCTTTCTTT.

This clonotype was picked up a small number of times. This chain uses TRBV20-1 with TRBJ2-7; TRBD2 matches 7 bases. Germline CDR1 and CDR2: DFQATT and SNEGSKA (reference sequence). This CDR3 spans 16 amino acids. V gave up 0 bases and J gave up 0 bases; unmatched junction bases: 8. CDR3 in amino acids: CSAREGEAGISYEQYF. CDR3 coding DNA: TGCAGTGCTAGAGAGGGAGAAGCGGGGATCTCCTACGAGCAGTACTTC.

This clonotype was observed a few times. The rearrangement uses TRBV30 and TRBJ2-7; D may be TRBD2 (6 bases). The germline gives CDR1 GTSNPN, CDR2 SVGIG (reference sequence). This CDR3 is built from 13 residues. Trimming stripped 3 bases from V and 2 bases from J, with 11 bases between. For the CDR3, the DNA is TGTGCCTGGAGGGAGGGGTTCCCCTACGAGCAGTACTTC. Translation gives CAWREGFPYEQYF.

Concerning this clonotype itself: The CDR3 does not close with the conserved phenylalanine or tryptophan, likely indicating a read error. The CDR3 spells CASSISRGSGNTIYS. The CDR3 nucleotides read TGTGCCAGTAGTATTTCTCGGGGATCCGGAAACACCATATATTCT. The V gene is TRBV19, the J gene TRBJ1-3; the D is unclear. The V end was cut by 3 bases, the J end by 4 bases, with 13 bases between. Germline CDR1 reads LNHDA; CDR2 reads SQIVND (reference sequence). This CDR3 region has 15 residues.

Comments on this clonotype: A much larger clonotype is one base distant, so this may be a read error. The V gene is TRBV5-3, the J gene TRBJ2-6; D assignment may be TRBD1 or TRBD2 (5 bases each). TRBV5-3 carries the ORF label, with uncertain function. The CDR3 is 18 residues long. V lost 8 bases to trimming and J lost 3 bases, with 24 bases between them. CDR3 amino acids: CASSALPGRTYGANVLTF. The CDR3, as DNA: TGTGCCAGCAGCGCATTACCGGGACGGACGTATGGGGCCAACGTCCTGACTTTC.

This clonotype was seen repeatedly, ten times or more. The chain employs TRBV30 and TRBJ2-7, with D possibly TRBD1 on 6 matching bases. Trimming left V 0 bases short and J 2 bases short, with 8 bases between. The CDR3 has 13 residues. The V gene's germline CDR1 is GTSNPN and CDR2 SVGIG (reference sequence). CDR3 sequence (DNA): TGTGCCTGGAGTGTAGGACAGCCCTACGAGCAGTACTTC. It codes for CAWSVGQPYEQYF.

This sequence joins TRBV27 and TRBJ2-5; 9 bases line up with TRBD2. CDR3 length equals 17 residues. V lost 2 bases to trimming and J lost 1 base; unmatched junction nucleotides: 8. CDR1 and CDR2 (germline): MNHEY, SMNVEV (reference sequence). CDR3 residues: CASSLITTSGTQETQYF. CDR3 bases: TGTGCCAGCAGTTTAATCACGACTAGCGGTACCCAAGAGACCCAGTACTTC.

Regarding this clonotype: This may come from a read error, since a much larger clone is one base off. The V gene is TRBV7-9, the J gene TRBJ2-2, with a weak D call TRBD2 (5 bases). This CDR3 contains 14 residues. From germline, CDR1 is SEHNR and CDR2 FQNEAQ (reference sequence). The CDR3 here is CASSLGWNTGELLF. The CDR3 DNA reads as TGTGCCAGCAGCTTAGGCTGGAACACCGGGGAGCTGTTGTTT.

The chain couples TRBV13 to TRBJ2-1; 9 nucleotides line up with TRBD2. The CDR3 loop spans 18 amino acids. Germline assignment: CDR1 PRHDT and CDR2 FYEKMQ (reference sequence). V was clipped by 5 bases and J by 8 bases; unmatched bases: 19. Here the CDR3 DNA reads TGTGCCAGCAGCGACACCCAAGGGAGGAGCGGGAGGTTGGATGAGCAGTTCTTC. It translates to CASSDTQGRSGRLDEQFF.

The chain employs TRBV4-3 and TRBJ2-2, with D unclear. There are 14 residues in the CDR3. With 5 bases removed from V and 3 bases from J, the gap between germline ends came to 10 bases. Per germline, CDR1 LGHNA and CDR2 YSLEER. The CDR3 coding sequence is TGCGCCAGCAGCTACGGACGGGACACCGGGGAGCTGTTTTTT. It translates to CASSYGRDTGELFF.

Ten or more counts support this clonotype. This chain links TRBV13 with TRBJ1-5; D is unresolved. Germline CDR1 and CDR2: PRHDT and FYEKMQ (reference sequence). Between the trimmed V and J ends, which lost 0 bases and 7 bases, there was a span of 4 bases. CDR3 length: 12 residues. Written as DNA, the CDR3 is TGTGCCAGCAGCTTAGGCCCCCAGCCCCAGCATTTT. This gives the protein CASSLGPQPQHF.

V is TRBV7-9 and J is TRBJ2-7; TRBD1 agrees at 7 bases. V trimming: 1 base; J trimming: 4 bases; junction bases outside the gene matches: 10. The CDR3 runs to 16 residues. Germline V gene data show CDR1 as SEHNR and CDR2 as FQNEAQ (reference sequence). CDR3 in amino acids: CASSLEVTGPVYEQYF. The CDR3 DNA reads TGTGCCAGCAGCTTAGAAGTGACAGGGCCGGTATACGAGCAGTACTTC.

This clonotype was recorded a few times. This may be a read error, as it is one base from a much larger clone. The chain links TRBV7-6 to TRBJ2-5; the D gene could be TRBD1 or TRBD2 (6 bases each). The CDR3 loop spans 15 amino acids. Germline CDR1 and CDR2: SGHVS and FNYEAQ. In DNA, the CDR3 is TGTGCCAGCAGCCATCAGGGGACTCCACAAGAGGCCCAGTACTTC. Translating it yields CASSHQGTPQEAQYF. Full variable domain (remainder filled in from reference TRBV7-6 and TRBJ2-5): GAGVSQSPRYKVTKRGQDVALRCDPISGHVSLYWYRQALGQGPEFLTYFNYEAQQDKSGLPNDRFSAERPEGSISTLTIQRTEQRDSAMYRCASSHQGTPQEAQYFGPGTRLLVL.

To note about this clonotype: Since a much larger clone is just one base distant, this may be a read error. This chain connects TRBV29-1 to TRBJ2-5; 12 positions match TRBD2. The CDR3 is made up of 17 amino acids. Germline assignment: CDR1 SQVTM and CDR2 ANQGSEA. The CDR3 DNA sequence: TGCGGCGTTGAAAGGCCTTGGACTAGCGGGATCGAAGAGACCCAGTACTTC. It specifies CGVERPWTSGIEETQYF.

Details on this clonotype: This may arise from a read error, as a much more abundant clone is one base away. The rearrangement links TRBV10-3 to TRBJ2-3; D remains unclear. There are 13 residues in the CDR3. V was trimmed by 6 bases and J by 5 bases, leaving 12 bases between them. Looked up from germline, CDR1 is ENHRY and CDR2 is SYGVKD. CDR3 region: CAIREPPEDTQYF. The CDR3 bases are TGTGCCATCAGAGAGCCCCCCGAAGATACGCAGTATTTT.

In regard to this clonotype: This may arise from a read error, as a much more abundant clone is one base away. Here the CDR3 omits its conserved ending phenylalanine or tryptophan, so a read error is the likely source. This chain uses TRBV5-1 with TRBJ2-3; possibly TRBD1 for D (5 bases). The CDR3 is 14 residues long. Germline V gene lookup returns CDR1 SGHRS and CDR2 YFSETQ. V shed 9 bases and J shed 4 bases, with 18 bases lying between them. CDR3 loop: CATTTDSEADTQYL. The CDR3 DNA reads as TGCGCCACCACAACCGACAGTGAGGCAGATACGCAGTATCTT.

This clonotype was observed many times. This chain links TRBV27 with TRBJ2-7, with D possibly being TRBD1 or TRBD2 (5 bases each). This CDR3 has 15 amino acids. CDR1 MNHEY and CDR2 SMNVEV come from the germline V gene (reference sequence). With 5 bases removed from V and 5 bases from J, the gap between germline ends came to 19 bases. The CDR3 reads CASSLREGSWNEQYF. CDR3 coding DNA: TGTGCCAGCAGTCTCCGCGAGGGGAGCTGGAACGAGCAGTACTTC.

This clonotype occurred a few times. The chain recombines TRBV19 with TRBJ1-1, with a tentative D call TRBD1 (5 bases). V was pared by 3 bases and J by 1 base, with 6 bases between. The CDR3 has 13 amino acids. CDR1 and CDR2 (germline): LNHDA, SQIVND (reference sequence). The CDR3 region is CASSMGGNTEAFF. CDR3 DNA: TGTGCCAGTAGTATGGGGGGGAACACTGAAGCTTTCTTT.

V and J are TRBV7-2 and TRBJ1-4; possibly TRBD1 for D (5 bases). The CDR3 spans 17 residues. V was cut by 4 bases and J by 8 bases, with 23 bases left in between. CDR1 SGHTA and CDR2 FQGNSA come from the germline V gene. The CDR3 sequence: CASSSWGTALQREKLFF. The CDR3 region has the DNA TGTGCCAGCAGCTCCTGGGGGACCGCTCTCCAACGGGAAAAACTGTTTTTT.

This chain links TRBV7-2 with TRBJ2-1, with 12 bases that match TRBD2. The CDR3 is 18 amino acids. Germline loops: CDR1 SGHTA, CDR2 FQGNSA. V gave up 5 bases and J gave up 3 bases; unmatched junction bases: 11. CDR3 coding DNA: TGTGCCAGCAGCCCGACTAGCGGGAGTTTCCGGGGCTACAATGAGCAGTTCTTC. As protein: CASSPTSGSFRGYNEQFF.

This clonotype is a singleton in its sample. Since the CDR3 does not end with the conserved phenylalanine or tryptophan, this likely comes from a read error. The V and J genes are TRBV4-1 and TRBJ2-5, with D possibly called TRBD1 or TRBD2 (5 bases each). This CDR3 comprises 14 residues. Germline CDR1 reads MGHRA; CDR2 reads YSYEKL. V was cut by 8 bases and J by 5 bases, with 18 bases left in between. This CDR3 reads CASPYRGPRETQYL. The CDR3 nucleotides are TGCGCCAGCCCCTACCGGGGACCGCGGGAGACCCAGTACCTC.

Note on this clonotype: One end of the junction fails to match germline, which may point to a read error. This chain connects TRBV5-6 to TRBJ2-5; TRBD1 aligns across 7 bases. There are 13 residues in the CDR3. Germline V gene sequence: CDR1 SGHDT, CDR2 YYEEEE. The DNA of the CDR3 is TGTGCCAGCAGCTTAGAGGGGGCGGAGACCCGGTACTTC. Translated, it gives CASSLEGAETRYF.